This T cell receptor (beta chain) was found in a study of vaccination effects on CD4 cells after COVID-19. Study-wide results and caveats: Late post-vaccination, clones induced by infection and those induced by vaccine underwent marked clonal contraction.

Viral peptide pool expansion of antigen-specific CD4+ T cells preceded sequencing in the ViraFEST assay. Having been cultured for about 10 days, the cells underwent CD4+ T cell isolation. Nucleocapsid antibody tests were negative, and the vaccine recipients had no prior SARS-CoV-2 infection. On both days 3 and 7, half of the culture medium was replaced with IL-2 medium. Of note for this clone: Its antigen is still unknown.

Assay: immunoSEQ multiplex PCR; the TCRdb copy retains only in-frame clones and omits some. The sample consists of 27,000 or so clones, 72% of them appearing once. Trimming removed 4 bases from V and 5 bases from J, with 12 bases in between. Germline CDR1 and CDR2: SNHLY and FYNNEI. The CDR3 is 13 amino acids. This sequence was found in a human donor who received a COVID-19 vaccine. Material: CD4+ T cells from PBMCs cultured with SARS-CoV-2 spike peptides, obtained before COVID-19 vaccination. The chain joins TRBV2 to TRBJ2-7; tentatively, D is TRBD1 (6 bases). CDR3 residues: CASSAQGFDEQYF. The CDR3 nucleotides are TGTGCCAGCAGTGCACAGGGTTTCGACGAGCAGTACTTC. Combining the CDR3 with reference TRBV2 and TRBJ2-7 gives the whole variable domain EPEVTQTPSHQVTQMGQEVILRCVPISNHLYFYWYRQILGQKVEFLVSFYNNEISEKSEIFDDQFSVERPDGSNFTLKIRSTKLEDSAMYFCASSAQGFDEQYFGPGTRLTVT.